The 14 T cell receptor beta chains below come from one sample, sequenced in a study of T cell changes during pregnancy in multiple sclerosis. Libraries were prepared by immunoSEQ multiplex PCR; TCRdb keeps only in-frame clonotypes and omits some of them. The sample holds roughly 40,000 clones, more than 90% seen once. Source: CD8+ T cells from peripheral blood mononuclear cells, taken in the first trimester of pregnancy. The source is a female donor with multiple sclerosis, enrolled in a pregnancy study.

V gene TRBV27 combines with J gene TRBJ2-7; D is possibly TRBD1 (5 bases). CDR3 size: 16 residues. Germline V gives CDR1 MNHEY, CDR2 SMNVEV (reference sequence). Trimming stripped 4 bases from V and 7 bases from J, with 23 bases between. CDR3: CASSSYVAGSRGEQYF. The CDR3 bases are TGTGCCAGCAGTTCCTATGTGGCAGGGTCAAGGGGAGAGCAGTACTTC.

The chain combines TRBV18 with TRBJ1-1; perhaps TRBD1 as D (6 bases). Between the trimmed V and J ends, which lost 3 bases and 3 bases, there was a span of 11 bases. CDR1 is KGHSH, CDR2 LQKENI, per germline. The CDR3 runs to 14 residues. This chain's CDR3 is CASSPAAGDTEAFF. The CDR3 nucleotides are TGTGCCAGCTCACCGGCGGCAGGGGACACTGAAGCTTTCTTT.

A few counts support this clone. The rearrangement uses TRBV10-3 and TRBJ1-5, with TRBD1 as a possible D gene (6 bases). Germline CDR1 is ENHRY and CDR2 is SYGVKD. The CDR3 length is 15 residues. The germline V and J ends were trimmed by 2 bases and 5 bases, with 13 bases remaining between them. The CDR3 coding sequence is TGTGCCATCAGTGAGGAAGGGGGGGTCTATCAGCCCCAGCATTTT. It encodes CAISEEGGVYQPQHF.

The V call is TRBV9, the J call TRBJ1-5, with a tentative D call TRBD1 (5 bases). The CDR3 loop spans 18 amino acids. Trimming pared 0 bases from V and 4 bases from J, leaving 20 bases between. CDR1 SGDLS and CDR2 YYNGEE come from the germline V gene. The chain's CDR3 is CASSVARDGRGLNQPQHF. CDR3 DNA sequence: TGTGCCAGCAGCGTAGCCCGGGACGGGAGGGGCCTAAATCAGCCCCAGCATTTT.

V usage is TRBV19 and J usage is TRBJ2-7; possible D gene TRBD2, 7 bases. The V gene's germline CDR1 is LNHDA and CDR2 SQIVND (reference sequence). This CDR3 is 16 amino acids long. Trimming pared 1 base from V and 0 bases from J, leaving 13 bases between. The CDR3 sequence is CASSIVAGEGSYEQYF. CDR3 nucleotides: TGTGCCAGTAGTATAGTGGCAGGGGAGGGCTCCTACGAGCAGTACTTC.

V gene TRBV11-2 combines with J gene TRBJ2-1, with TRBD2 matching over 7 bases. J was trimmed by 4 bases and V by 1 base; bases with no gene match: 4. The CDR3 totals 15 residues. CDR1 and CDR2 (germline): SGHAT, FQNNGV. In nucleotides, the CDR3 is TGTGCCAGCAGCTTAGGGACTAGGGGTTACAATGAGCAGTTCTTC. This translates into CASSLGTRGYNEQFF.

CDR3 loop: CRGGGSTEAFF. The CDR3 DNA sequence: TGCAGGGGCGGGGGGTCCACTGAAGCTTTCTTT. V usage is TRBV20-1 and J usage is TRBJ1-1; TRBD1 is a possible D gene (5 bases). There are 11 residues in the CDR3. Germline V gives CDR1 DFQATT, CDR2 SNEGSKA (reference sequence).

This clone was detected only a few times. This sequence joins TRBV10-3 and TRBJ1-1; no reliable D call. The CDR3 runs to 18 residues. Deletions cut 0 bases from V and 0 bases from J, with 17 bases between. CDR1 is ENHRY and CDR2 is SYGVKD in the germline V gene. This chain's CDR3 is CAISESSADNLMNTEAFF. DNA of the CDR3: TGTGCCATCAGTGAGTCGAGTGCAGACAATTTAATGAACACTGAAGCTTTCTTT.

The genes are TRBV4-1 and TRBJ2-1; 13 nucleotides agree with TRBD2. V was pared by 2 bases and J by 5 bases, with 12 bases of the junction left unmatched. This CDR3 is 19 amino acids long. Germline CDR1 reads MGHRA; CDR2 reads YSYEKL. CDR3 sequence reads: CASSQRLAGGLILDNEQFF. The CDR3 DNA follows: TGCGCCAGCAGCCAACGACTAGCGGGGGGTCTTATTCTGGACAATGAGCAGTTCTTC.

This clone was picked up one time. V usage is TRBV27 and J usage is TRBJ1-1; D might be TRBD1 (6 bases). From germline, CDR1 is MNHEY and CDR2 SMNVEV (reference sequence). V was cut by 5 bases and J by 3 bases, with 16 bases left in between. The CDR3 is made up of 15 amino acids. The CDR3 sequence: CASSAARGWDTEAFF. As DNA, the CDR3 is TGTGCCAGCAGTGCAGCCAGGGGTTGGGACACTGAAGCTTTCTTT.

The chain has TRBV19 and TRBJ2-1; a possible D gene is TRBD2 (5 bases). The germline V gene encodes CDR1 LNHDA and CDR2 SQIVND (reference sequence). The CDR3 spans 15 residues. The V and J ends lost 2 bases and 0 bases respectively, with 8 bases between them. The CDR3 nucleotides read TGTGCCAGTAGTATATCGGGAAGCTCCTACAATGAGCAGTTCTTC. This gives the protein CASSISGSSYNEQFF.

The chain has TRBV30 and TRBJ1-2, with D possibly TRBD1 on 6 matching bases. This CDR3 spans 14 amino acids. Trimming cost V 0 bases and J 4 bases, with 12 bases left between them. Germline assignment: CDR1 GTSNPN and CDR2 SVGIG (reference sequence). This CDR3 reads CAWSVGQGGYGYTF. The CDR3 DNA reads TGTGCCTGGAGTGTGGGGCAAGGGGGCTATGGCTACACCTTC. The whole variable domain, filled in from reference TRBV30 and TRBJ1-2, reads SQTIHQWPATLVQPVGSPLSLECTVEGTSNPNLYWYRQAAGRGLQLLFYSVGIGQISSEVPQNLSASRPQDRQFILSSKKLLLSDSGFYLCAWSVGQGGYGYTFGSGTRLTVV.

The V call is TRBV5-5, the J call TRBJ2-7; 7 bases map to TRBD1. The CDR3 totals 15 residues. CDR1 SGHKS and CDR2 YYEKEE come from the germline V gene (reference sequence). Unmatched junction bases numbered 10, after V lost 4 bases and J lost 3 bases. CDR3 in DNA: TGTGCCAGCAGCCCTGGACAGGTATCTTTCTACGAGCAGTACTTC. Protein product: CASSPGQVSFYEQYF.

The CDR3: CASSVGGPGNEQFF. The CDR3 DNA follows: TGTGCCAGCAGCGTCGGGGGGCCGGGGAATGAGCAGTTCTTC. This sequence joins TRBV9 and TRBJ2-1; perhaps TRBD2 as D (7 bases). The V end was cut by 2 bases, the J end by 7 bases, with 13 bases between. The CDR3 is 14 amino acids. CDR1 and CDR2 from the germline V gene are SGDLS and YYNGEE.